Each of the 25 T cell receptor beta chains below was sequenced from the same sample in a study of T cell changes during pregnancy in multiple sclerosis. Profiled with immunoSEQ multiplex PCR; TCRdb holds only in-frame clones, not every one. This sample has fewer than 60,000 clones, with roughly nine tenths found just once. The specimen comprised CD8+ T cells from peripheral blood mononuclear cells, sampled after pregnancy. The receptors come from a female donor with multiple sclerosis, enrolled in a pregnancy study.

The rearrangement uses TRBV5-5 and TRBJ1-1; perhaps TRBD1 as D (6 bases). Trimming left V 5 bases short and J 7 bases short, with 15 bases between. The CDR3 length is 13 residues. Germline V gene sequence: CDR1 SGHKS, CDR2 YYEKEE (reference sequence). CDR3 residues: CASRNGGESEAFF. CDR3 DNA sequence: TGTGCCAGCAGGAATGGGGGCGAAAGTGAAGCTTTCTTT.

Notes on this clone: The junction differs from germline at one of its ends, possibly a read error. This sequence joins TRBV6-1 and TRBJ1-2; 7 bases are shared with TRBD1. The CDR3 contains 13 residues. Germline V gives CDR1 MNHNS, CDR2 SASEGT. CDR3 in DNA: TGTGCCAGCAGCGAAGGGACAGTGTCTGGCTACACCTTC. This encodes CASSEGTVSGYTF.

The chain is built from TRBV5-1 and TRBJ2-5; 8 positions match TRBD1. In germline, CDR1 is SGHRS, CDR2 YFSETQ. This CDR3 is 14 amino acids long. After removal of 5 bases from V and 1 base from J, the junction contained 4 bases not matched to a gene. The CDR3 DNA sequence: TGCGCCAGCAGACTGGACAGGGTCCAAGAGACCCAGTACTTC. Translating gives CASRLDRVQETQYF.

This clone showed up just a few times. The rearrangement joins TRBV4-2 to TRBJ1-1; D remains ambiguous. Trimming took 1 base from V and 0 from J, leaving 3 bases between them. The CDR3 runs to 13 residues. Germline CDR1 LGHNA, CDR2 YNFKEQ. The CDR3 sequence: CASSQVVNTEAFF. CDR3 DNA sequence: TGTGCCAGCAGCCAAGTAGTGAACACTGAAGCTTTCTTT.

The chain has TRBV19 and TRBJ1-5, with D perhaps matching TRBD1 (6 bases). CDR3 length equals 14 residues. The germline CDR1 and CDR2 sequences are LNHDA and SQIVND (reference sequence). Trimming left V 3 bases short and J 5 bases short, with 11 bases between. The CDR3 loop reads CASSIRDTYQPQHF. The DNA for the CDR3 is TGTGCCAGTAGTATCCGGGACACCTATCAGCCCCAGCATTTT.

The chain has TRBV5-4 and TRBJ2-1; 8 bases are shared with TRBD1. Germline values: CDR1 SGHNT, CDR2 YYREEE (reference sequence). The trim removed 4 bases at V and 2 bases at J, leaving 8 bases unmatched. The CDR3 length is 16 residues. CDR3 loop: CASSTRTGYPYNEQFF. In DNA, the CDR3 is TGTGCCAGCAGCACCCGGACAGGGTATCCCTACAATGAGCAGTTCTTC.

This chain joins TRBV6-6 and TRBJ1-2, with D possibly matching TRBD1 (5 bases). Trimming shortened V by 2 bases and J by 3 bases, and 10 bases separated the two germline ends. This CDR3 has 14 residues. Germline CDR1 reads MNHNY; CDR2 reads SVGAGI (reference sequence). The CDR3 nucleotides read TGTGCCAGCAGTTACAGGGGAAATGACTATGGCTACACCTTC. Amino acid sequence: CASSYRGNDYGYTF.

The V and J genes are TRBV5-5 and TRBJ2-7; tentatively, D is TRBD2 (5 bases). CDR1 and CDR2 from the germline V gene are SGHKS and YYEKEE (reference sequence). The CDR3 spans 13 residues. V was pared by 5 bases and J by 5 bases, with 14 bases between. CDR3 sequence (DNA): TGTGCCAGCAGTCCGGACCCGCGGGACGAGCAGTACTTC. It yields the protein CASSPDPRDEQYF.

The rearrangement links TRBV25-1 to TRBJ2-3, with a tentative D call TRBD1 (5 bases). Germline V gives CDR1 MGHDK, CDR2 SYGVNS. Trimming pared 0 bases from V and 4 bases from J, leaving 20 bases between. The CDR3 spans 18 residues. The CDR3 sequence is CASSEYGNRQLYPDTQYF. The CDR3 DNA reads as TGTGCCAGCAGTGAATATGGGAATAGACAGCTCTATCCAGATACGCAGTATTTT.

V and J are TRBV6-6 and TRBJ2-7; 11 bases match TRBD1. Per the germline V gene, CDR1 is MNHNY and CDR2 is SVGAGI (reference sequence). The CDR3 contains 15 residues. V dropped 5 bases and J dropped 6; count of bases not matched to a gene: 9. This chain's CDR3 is CASSLHRTGGFEQYF. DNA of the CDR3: TGTGCCAGCAGTCTACACCGGACAGGGGGCTTCGAGCAGTACTTC.

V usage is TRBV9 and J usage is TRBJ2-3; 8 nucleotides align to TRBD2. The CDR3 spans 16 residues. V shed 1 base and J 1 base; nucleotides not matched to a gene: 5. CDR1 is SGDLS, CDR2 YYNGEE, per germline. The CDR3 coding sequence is TGTGCCAGCAGCGTATATAGCGGGGCTGGCACAGATACGCAGTATTTT. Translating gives CASSVYSGAGTDTQYF.

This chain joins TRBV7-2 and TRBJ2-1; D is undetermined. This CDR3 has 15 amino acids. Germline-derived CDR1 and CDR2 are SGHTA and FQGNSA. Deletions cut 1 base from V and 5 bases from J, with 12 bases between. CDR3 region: CASSLDWPPNNEQFF. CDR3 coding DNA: TGTGCCAGCAGCTTAGATTGGCCCCCAAACAATGAGCAGTTCTTC.

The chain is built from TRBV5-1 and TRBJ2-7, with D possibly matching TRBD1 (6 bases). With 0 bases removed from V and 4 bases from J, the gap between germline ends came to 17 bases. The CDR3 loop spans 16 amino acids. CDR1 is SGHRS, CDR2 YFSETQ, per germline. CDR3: CASSLDVGPGQYEQYF. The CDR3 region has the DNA TGCGCCAGCAGCTTGGACGTGGGTCCCGGACAGTACGAGCAGTACTTC.

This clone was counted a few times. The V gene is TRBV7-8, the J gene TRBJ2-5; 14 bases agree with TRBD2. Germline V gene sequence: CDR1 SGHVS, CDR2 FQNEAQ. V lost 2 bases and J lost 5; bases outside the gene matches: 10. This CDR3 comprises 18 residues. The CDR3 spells CASSLPTSGGAVEETQYF. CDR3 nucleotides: TGTGCCAGCAGCTTACCGACTAGCGGGGGGGCGGTTGAGGAGACCCAGTACTTC.

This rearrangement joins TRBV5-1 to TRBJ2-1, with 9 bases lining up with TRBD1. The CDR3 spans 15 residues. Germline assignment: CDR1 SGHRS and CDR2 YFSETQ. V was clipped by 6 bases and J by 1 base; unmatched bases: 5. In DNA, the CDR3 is TGCGCCAGCACCTTCGGGACAGGGTCCTACAATGAGCAGTTCTTC. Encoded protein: CASTFGTGSYNEQFF.

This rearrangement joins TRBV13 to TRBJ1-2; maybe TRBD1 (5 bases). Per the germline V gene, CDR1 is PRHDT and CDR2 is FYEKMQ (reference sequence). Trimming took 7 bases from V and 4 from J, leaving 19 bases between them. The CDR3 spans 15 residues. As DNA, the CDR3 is TGTGCCAGCACCCCCGGCCGGCAGGGTGGCTATGGCTACACCTTC. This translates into CASTPGRQGGYGYTF.

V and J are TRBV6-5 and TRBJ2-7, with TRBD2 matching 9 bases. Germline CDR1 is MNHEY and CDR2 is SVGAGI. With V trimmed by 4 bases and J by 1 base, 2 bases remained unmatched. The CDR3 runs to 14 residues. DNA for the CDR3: TGTGCCAGCAGTTCTCTAGCGGGGTCCTACGAGCAGTACTTC. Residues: CASSSLAGSYEQYF.

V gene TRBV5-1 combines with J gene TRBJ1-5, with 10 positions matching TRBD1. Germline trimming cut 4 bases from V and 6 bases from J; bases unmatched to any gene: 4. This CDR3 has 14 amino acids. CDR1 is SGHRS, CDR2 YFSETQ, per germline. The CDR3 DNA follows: TGCGCCAGCAGCCCCGGGACAGGGGTTCAGCCCCAGCATTTT. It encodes CASSPGTGVQPQHF.

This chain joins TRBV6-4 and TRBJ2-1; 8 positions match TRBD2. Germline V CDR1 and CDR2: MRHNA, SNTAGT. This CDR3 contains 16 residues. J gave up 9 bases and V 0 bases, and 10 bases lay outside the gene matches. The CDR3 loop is CASSDSPGGAEGEQFF. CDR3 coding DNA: TGTGCCAGCAGTGACTCCCCCGGGGGGGCCGAAGGTGAGCAGTTCTTC.

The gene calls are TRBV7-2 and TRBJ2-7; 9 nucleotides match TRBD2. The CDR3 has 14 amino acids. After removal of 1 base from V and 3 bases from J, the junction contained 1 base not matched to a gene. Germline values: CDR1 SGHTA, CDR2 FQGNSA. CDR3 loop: CASSLGGGGYEQYF. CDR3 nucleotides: TGTGCCAGCAGCTTAGGCGGGGGGGGCTACGAGCAGTACTTC.

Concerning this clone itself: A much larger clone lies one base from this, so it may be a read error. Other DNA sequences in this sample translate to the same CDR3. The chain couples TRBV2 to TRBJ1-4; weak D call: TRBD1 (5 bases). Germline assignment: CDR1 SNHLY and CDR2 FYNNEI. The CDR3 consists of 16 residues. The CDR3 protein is CASSEGTQSSNEKLFF. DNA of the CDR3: TGTGCTAGCAGTGAGGGGACTCAGAGTTCTAATGAAAAACTGTTTTTT. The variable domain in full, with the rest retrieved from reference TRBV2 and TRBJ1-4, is EPEVTQTPSHQVTQMGQEVILRCVPISNHLYFYWYRQILGQKVEFLVSFYNNEISEKSEIFDDQFSVERPDGSNFTLKIRSTKLEDSAMYFCASSEGTQSSNEKLFFGSGTQLSVL.

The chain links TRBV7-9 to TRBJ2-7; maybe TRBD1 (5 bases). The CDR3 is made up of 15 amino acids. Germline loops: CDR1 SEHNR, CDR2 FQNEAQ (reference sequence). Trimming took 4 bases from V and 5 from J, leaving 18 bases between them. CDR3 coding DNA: TGTGCCAGCAGCTCCGGACCAATGGGGCTCGACGAGCAGTACTTC. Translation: CASSSGPMGLDEQYF.

DNA for the CDR3: TGTGCCAGCAGTGACACGAGGGGGGGGCACACAGATACGCAGTATTTT. Amino acid sequence: CASSDTRGGHTDTQYF. The rearrangement uses TRBV6-4 and TRBJ2-3, with D maybe TRBD2 (7 bases). V was cut by 2 bases and J by 2 bases, with 14 bases left in between. The CDR3 has 16 residues. Germline lookup yields CDR1 MRHNA and CDR2 SNTAGT.

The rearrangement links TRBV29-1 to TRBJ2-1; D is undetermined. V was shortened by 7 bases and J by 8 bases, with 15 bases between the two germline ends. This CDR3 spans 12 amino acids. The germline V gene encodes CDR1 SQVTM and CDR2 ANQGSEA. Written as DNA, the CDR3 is TGCAGCGCGCTGGGCAAACGAGATGAGCAGTTCTTC. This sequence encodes CSALGKRDEQFF.

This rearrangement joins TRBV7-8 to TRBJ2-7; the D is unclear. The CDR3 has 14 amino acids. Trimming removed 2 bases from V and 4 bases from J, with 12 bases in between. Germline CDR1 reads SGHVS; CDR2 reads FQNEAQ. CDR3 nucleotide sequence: TGTGCCAGCAGCTTATACCCAGGTAGTTACGAGCAGTACTTC. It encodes CASSLYPGSYEQYF.